This TCR beta chain is drawn from a study of blood T cell repertoires in COVID-19. In the authors' methods: By means of reference gene primer amplification, nucleated cell counts were estimated. Clones were read by immunoSEQ multiplex PCR, and TCRdb kept only the in-frame ones, dropping some. The DNA was the basis for D and trimming; V, J and clone size are from that table. The table records 300,000 to 400,000 clones, approximately 88% of them present only once. In terms of age and location, participants ranged from about 18 to 90 years and lived in 24 US areas. The clonotype originates from a woman under 40 with acute COVID-19. The sample consisted of PBMCs or T cells enriched from blood (not recorded which).

For the CDR3, the DNA is TGTGCCAGTAGAGGGGGCATGGACAGGGGCCACTATGGCTACACCTTC. Its translation is CASRGGMDRGHYGYTF. The V gene is TRBV19, the J gene TRBJ1-2; 9 nucleotides line up with TRBD1. This CDR3 comprises 16 residues. The V segment lost 6 bases and the J segment 3 bases; nucleotides outside the gene matches: 11. Germline values: CDR1 LNHDA, CDR2 SQIVND (reference sequence).